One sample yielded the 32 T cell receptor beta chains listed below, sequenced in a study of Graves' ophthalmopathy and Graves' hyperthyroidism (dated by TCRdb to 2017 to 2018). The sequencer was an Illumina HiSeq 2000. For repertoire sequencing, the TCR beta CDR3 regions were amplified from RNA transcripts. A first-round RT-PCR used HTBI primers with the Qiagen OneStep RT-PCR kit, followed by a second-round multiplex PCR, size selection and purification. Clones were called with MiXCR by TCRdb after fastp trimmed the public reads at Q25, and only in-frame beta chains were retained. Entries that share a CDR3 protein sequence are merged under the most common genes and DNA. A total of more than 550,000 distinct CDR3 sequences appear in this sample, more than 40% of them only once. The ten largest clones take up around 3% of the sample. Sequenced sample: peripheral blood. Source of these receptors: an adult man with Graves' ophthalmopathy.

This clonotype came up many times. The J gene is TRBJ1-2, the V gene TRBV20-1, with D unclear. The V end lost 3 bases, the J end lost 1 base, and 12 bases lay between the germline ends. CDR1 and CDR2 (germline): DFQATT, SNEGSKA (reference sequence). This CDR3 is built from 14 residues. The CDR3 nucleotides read TGCAGTGCTAGTAGAAGGGCGTTTAACTATGGCTACACCTTC. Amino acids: CSASRRAFNYGYTF.

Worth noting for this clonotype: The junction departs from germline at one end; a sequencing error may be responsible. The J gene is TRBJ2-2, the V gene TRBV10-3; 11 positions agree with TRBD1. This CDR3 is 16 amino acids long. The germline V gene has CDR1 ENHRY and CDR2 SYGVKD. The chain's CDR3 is CASSEGTGGNTGELFF. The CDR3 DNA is TGTGCCAGCAGTGAAGGGACAGGGGGTAACACCGGGGAGCTGTTTTTT.

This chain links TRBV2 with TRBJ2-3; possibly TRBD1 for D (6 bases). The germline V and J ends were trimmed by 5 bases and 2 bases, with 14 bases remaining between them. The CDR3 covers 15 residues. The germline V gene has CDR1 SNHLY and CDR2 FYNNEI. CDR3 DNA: TGTGCCAGCAGTCCCCTGGGACACCACACAGATACGCAGTATTTT. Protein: CASSPLGHHTDTQYF.

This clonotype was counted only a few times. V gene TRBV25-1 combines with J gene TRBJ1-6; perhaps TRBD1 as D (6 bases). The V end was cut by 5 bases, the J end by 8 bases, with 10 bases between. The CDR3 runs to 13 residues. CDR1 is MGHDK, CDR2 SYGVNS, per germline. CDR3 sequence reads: CASSKGGDSPLHF. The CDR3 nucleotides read TGTGCCAGCAGTAAGGGGGGGGATTCACCCCTCCACTTT.

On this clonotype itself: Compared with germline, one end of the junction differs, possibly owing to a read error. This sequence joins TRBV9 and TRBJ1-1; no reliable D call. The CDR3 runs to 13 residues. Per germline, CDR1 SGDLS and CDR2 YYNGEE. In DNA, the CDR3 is TGCGCCAGCTCGTGGCAGCCGAACACTGAAGCTTTCTTT. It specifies CASSWQPNTEAFF.

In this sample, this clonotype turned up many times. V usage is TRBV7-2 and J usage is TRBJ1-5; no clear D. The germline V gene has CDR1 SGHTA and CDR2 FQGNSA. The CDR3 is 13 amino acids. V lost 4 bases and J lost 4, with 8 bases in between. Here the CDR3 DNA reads TGTGCCAGCAGCTCACAGAAAAATCAGCCCCAGCATTTT. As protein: CASSSQKNQPQHF.

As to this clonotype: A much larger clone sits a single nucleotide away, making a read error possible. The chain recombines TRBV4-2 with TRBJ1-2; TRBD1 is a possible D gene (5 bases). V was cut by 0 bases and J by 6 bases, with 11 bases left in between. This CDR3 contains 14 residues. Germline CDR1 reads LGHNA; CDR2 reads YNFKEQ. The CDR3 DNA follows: TGTGCCAGCAGCCAAGATTGGGGGTTTCATGGCTACACCTTC. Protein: CASSQDWGFHGYTF.

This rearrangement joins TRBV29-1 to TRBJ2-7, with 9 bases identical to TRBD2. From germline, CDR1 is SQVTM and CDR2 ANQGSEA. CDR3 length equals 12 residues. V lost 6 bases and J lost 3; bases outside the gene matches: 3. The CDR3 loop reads CSVAGGLYEQYF. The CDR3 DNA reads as TGCAGCGTAGCGGGAGGACTCTACGAGCAGTACTTC.

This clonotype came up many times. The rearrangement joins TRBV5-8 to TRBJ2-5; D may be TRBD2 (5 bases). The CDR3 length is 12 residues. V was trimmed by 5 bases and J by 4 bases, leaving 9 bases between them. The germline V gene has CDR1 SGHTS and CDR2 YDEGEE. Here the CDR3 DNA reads TGTGCCAGCAGTTGGGGAGCAGAGACCCAGTACTTC. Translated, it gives CASSWGAETQYF.

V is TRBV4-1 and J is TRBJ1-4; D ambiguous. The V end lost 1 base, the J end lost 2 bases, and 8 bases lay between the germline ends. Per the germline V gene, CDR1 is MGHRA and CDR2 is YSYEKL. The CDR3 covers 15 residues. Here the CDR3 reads CASSQGGYTNEKLFF. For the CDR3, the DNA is TGCGCCAGCAGCCAAGGGGGATACACTAATGAAAAACTGTTTTTT.

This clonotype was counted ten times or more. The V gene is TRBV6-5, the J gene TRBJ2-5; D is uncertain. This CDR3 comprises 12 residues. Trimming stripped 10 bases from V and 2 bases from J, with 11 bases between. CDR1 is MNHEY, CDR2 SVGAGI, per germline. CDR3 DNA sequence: TGTGCCATTGGTTCGGATCAAGAGACCCAGTACTTC. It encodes CAIGSDQETQYF.

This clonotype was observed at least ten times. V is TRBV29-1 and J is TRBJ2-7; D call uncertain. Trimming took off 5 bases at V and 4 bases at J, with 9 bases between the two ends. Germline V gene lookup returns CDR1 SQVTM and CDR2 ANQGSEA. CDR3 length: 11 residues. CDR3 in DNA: TGCAGCGTTCTTGAACTATACGAGCAGTACTTC. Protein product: CSVLELYEQYF.

CDR3 loop: CASSFFGMEQFF. Here the CDR3 DNA reads TGTGCCAGCAGCTTCTTCGGGATGGAGCAGTTCTTC. The V gene is TRBV7-2, the J gene TRBJ2-5; D is perhaps TRBD2 (5 bases). The closer fit of TRBJ2-1 to the DNA end suggests the J call may be wrong. Germline loops: CDR1 SGHTA, CDR2 FQGNSA. CDR3 length equals 12 residues.

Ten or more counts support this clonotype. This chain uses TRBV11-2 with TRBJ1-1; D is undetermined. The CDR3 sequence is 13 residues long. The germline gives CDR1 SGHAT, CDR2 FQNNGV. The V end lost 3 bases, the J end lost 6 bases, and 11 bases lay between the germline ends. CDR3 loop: CASSLYRGSEAFF. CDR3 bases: TGTGCCAGCAGCTTGTACAGAGGCTCTGAAGCTTTCTTT.

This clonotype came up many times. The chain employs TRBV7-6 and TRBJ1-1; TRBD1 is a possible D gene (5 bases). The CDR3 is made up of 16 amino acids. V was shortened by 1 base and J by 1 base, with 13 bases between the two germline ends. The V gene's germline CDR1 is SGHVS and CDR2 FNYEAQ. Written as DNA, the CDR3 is TGTGCCAGCAGCTTAGGGGCAGGGATGCAGAACACTGAAGCTTTCTTT. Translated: CASSLGAGMQNTEAFF.

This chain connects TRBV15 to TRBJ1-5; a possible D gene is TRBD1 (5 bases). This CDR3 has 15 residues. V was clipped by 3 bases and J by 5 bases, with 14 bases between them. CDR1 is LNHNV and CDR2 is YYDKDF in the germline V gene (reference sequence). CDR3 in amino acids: CATSSVVGAHQPQHF. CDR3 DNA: TGTGCCACCAGCAGTGTCGTCGGGGCGCATCAGCCCCAGCATTTT. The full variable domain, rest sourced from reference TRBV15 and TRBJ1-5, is DAMVIQNPRYQVTQFGKPVTLSCSQTLNHNVMYWYQQKSSQAPKLLFHYYDKDFNNEADTPDNFQSRRPNTSFCFLDIRSPGLGDTAMYLCATSSVVGAHQPQHFGDGTRLSIL.

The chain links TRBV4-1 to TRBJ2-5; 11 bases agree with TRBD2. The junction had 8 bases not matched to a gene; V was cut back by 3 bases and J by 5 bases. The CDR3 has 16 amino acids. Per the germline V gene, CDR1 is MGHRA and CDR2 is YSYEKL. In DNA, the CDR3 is TGCGCCAGCAGCCACTTCATGACTAGCGGGATGGAGACCCAGTACTTC. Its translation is CASSHFMTSGMETQYF.

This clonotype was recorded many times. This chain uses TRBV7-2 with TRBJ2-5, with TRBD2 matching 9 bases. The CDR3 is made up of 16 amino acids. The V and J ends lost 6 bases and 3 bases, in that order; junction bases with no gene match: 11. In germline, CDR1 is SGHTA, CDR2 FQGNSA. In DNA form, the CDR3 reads TGTGCCAGCAGTCCTGATGGGCTAGCGGGGAAAGAGACCCAGTACTTC. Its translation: CASSPDGLAGKETQYF.

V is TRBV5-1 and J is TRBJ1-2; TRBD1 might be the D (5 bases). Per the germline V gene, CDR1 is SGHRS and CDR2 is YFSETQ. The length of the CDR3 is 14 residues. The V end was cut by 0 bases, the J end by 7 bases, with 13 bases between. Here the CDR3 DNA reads TGCGCCAGCAGCTTGGTCTCCGCAGGGTCTGGCTACACCTTC. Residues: CASSLVSAGSGYTF.

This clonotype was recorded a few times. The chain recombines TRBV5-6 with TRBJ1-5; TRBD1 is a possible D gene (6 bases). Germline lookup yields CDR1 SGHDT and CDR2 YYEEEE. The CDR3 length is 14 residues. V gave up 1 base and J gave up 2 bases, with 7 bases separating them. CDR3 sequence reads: CASSLYRGNQPQHF. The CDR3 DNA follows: TGTGCCAGCAGCTTGTACAGGGGCAATCAGCCCCAGCATTTT.

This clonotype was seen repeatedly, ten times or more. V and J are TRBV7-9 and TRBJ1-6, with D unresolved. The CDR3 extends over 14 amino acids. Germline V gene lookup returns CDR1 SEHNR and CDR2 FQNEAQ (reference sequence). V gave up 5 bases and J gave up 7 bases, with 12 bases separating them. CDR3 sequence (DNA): TGTGCCAGCAGCGACCCGCAAAGCAATTCACCCCTCCACTTT. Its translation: CASSDPQSNSPLHF.

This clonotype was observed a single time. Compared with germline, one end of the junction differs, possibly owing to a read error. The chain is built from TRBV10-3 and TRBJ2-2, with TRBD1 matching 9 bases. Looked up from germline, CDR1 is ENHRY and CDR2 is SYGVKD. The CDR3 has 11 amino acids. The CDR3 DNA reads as TGTGCCATAGGGAGGACAGGGGAGGTGTTTTTT. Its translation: CAIGRTGEVFF.

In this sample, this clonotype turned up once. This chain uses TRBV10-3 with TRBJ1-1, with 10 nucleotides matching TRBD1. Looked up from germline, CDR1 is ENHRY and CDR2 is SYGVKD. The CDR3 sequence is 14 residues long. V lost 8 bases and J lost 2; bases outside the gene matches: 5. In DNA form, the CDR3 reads TGTGCCATCGTGCGGGACAGGGGCAACACTGAAGCTTTCTTT. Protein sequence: CAIVRDRGNTEAFF.

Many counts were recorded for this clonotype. CDR3: CASSPDMGTAPNLFEAFF. CDR3 nucleotide sequence: TGTGCCAGCAGCCCTGATATGGGGACAGCGCCGAATCTATTTGAAGCTTTCTTT. The rearrangement uses TRBV7-9 and TRBJ1-1; 7 bases are shared with TRBD1. Germline V gene sequence: CDR1 SEHNR, CDR2 FQNEAQ (reference sequence). With 5 bases clipped from V and 7 bases from J, the junction kept 22 bases outside the gene matches. This CDR3 is built from 18 residues. The full variable domain, its missing parts supplied by reference TRBV7-9 and TRBJ1-1, is DTGVSQNPRHKITKRGQNVTFRCDPISEHNRLYWYRQTLGQGPEFLTYFQNEAQLEKSRLLSDRFSAERPKGSFSTLEIQRTEQGDSAMYLCASSPDMGTAPNLFEAFFGQGTRLTVV.

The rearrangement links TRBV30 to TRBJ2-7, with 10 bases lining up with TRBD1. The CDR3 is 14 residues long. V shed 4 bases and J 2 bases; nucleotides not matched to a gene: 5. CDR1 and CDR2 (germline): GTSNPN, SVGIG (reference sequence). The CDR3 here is CAWKDRGVAYEQYF. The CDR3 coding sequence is TGTGCCTGGAAGGACAGGGGGGTGGCCTACGAGCAGTACTTC.

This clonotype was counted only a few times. In nucleotides, the CDR3 is TGCGCCAGCAGCGGAGGCCGCCGAGAGGAGACCCAGTACTTC. Protein sequence: CASSGGRREETQYF. V gene TRBV5-1 combines with J gene TRBJ2-5, with D maybe TRBD2 (5 bases). The CDR3 has 14 residues. The ends were cut back, 4 bases at V and 5 bases at J, with 15 bases in the middle. CDR1 and CDR2 (germline): SGHRS, YFSETQ.

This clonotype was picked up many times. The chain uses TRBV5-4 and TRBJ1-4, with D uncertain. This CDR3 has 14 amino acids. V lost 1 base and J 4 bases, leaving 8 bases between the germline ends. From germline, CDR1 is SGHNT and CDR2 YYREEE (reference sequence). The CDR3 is CASSLREGNEKLFF. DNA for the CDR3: TGTGCCAGCAGCTTGCGGGAGGGTAATGAAAAACTGTTTTTT.

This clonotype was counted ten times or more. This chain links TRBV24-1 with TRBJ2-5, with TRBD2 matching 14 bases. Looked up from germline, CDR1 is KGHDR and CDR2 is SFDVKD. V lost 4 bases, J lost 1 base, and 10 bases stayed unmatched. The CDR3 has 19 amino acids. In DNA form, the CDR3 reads TGTGCCACCAGTGAAGGCGTAGGGACTAGCGGGAGTTTCCAAGAGACCCAGTACTTC. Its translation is CATSEGVGTSGSFQETQYF.

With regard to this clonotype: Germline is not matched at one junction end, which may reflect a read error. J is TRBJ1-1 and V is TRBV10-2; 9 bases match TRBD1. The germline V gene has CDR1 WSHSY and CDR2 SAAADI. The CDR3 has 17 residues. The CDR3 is CASSDPGTGRKNTEAFF. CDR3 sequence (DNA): TGTGCCAGCAGTGACCCCGGGACAGGGCGGAAGAACACTGAAGCTTTCTTT.

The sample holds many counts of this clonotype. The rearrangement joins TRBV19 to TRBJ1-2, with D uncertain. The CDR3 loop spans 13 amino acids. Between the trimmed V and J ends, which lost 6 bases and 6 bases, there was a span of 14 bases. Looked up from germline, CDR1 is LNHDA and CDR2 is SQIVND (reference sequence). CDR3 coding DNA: TGTGCCAGTAGCCCCACCCCAGGTGATGGCTACACCTTC. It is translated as CASSPTPGDGYTF.

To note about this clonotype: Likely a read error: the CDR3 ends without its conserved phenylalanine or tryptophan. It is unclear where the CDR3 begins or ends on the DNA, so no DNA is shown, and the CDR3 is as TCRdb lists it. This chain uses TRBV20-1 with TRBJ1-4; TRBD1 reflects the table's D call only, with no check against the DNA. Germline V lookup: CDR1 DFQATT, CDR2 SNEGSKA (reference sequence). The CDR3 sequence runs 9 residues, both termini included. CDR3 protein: CSAPAPGAY.

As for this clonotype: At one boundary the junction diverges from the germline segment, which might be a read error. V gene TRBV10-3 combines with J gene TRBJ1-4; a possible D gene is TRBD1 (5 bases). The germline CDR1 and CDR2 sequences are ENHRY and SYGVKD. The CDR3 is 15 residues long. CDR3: CASSYLAQGEEKLFF. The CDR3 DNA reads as TGTGCCAGCAGTTACTTGGCCCAGGGAGAGGAAAAACTGTTTTTT.